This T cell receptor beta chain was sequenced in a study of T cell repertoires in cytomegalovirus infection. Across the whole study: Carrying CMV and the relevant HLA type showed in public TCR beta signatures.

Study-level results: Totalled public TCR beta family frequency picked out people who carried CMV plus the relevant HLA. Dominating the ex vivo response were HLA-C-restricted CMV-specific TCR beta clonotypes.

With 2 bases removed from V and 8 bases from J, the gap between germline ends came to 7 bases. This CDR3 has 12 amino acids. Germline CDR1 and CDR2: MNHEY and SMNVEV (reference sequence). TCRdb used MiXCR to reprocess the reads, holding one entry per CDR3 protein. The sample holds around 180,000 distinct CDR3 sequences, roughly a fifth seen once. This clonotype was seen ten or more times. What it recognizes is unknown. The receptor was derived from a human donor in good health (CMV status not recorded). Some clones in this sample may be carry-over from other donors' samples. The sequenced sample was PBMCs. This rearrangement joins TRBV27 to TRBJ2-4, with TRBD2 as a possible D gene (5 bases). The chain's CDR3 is CASSLAGDIQYF. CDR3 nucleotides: TGTGCCAGCAGTTTAGCGGGCGACATTCAGTACTTC.